This TCR beta chain was profiled in a study of response to subunit inactivated influenza vaccine. Regarding the study as a whole: Each seasonal influenza vaccination recruits few new T cells, the authors suggested.

TCRdb passed the RT-PCR reads through MiXCR, listing each CDR3 protein once. The sample lists 500,000 or so distinct CDR3 sequences, 9.5% to 13% occurring once. Worth noting for this clonotype: Antigen: not known.

V dropped 0 bases and J dropped 4 bases, with 13 bases sitting between them. CDR3 length: 16 amino acids. Germline-derived CDR1 and CDR2 are SGHRS and YFSETQ. Sequencing was performed on PBMCs from blood, taken 35 to 45 days after vaccination. This chain uses TRBV5-1 with TRBJ2-2; D perhaps matches TRBD2 (6 bases). The TCR comes from a man aged 50-59 years who received an inactivated influenza vaccine. CDR3 sequence (DNA): TGCGCCAGCAGCTTGGATGCTGGGAGGCCCACCGGGGAGCTGTTTTTT. Its protein is CASSLDAGRPTGELFF.